This T cell receptor beta chain was obtained from a study of blood T cells in healthy people across ages. Germline-derived CDR1 and CDR2 are MNHEY and SMNVEV (reference sequence). This CDR3 region has 16 residues. Healthy individuals of Caucasian origin from Russia, aged roughly 6 to 90, served as donors. Collection of 8.5 to 10 milliliters of peripheral blood was performed for each donor. Together with a sample-barcoded 5' primer, a J-beta primer mix was included in a second PCR lasting roughly 6 to 12 cycles. With 12 random nucleotides, a template-switch adaptor tagged each individual cDNA molecule. Any given sample supplied a minimum of 2.5 million CDR3-containing paired-end reads. TCRdb redid the calling of the 5' RACE reads with MiXCR, one entry per CDR3 protein. The sample includes over a million distinct CDR3 sequences, around 43% of them seen just once.

Sequenced input: blood. The chain carries TRBV27 and TRBJ2-4; D possibly uses TRBD1 or TRBD2 (5 bases each). The J call may be mistaken, given a closer DNA end match to TRBJ2-7. The sequence was collected from a woman aged 60-75 years in good health. As DNA, the CDR3 is TGTGCCAGCAGTTTAAAGGGGCCGGGATACTCCTACGAGCAGTACTTC. Protein product: CASSLKGPGYSYEQYF.